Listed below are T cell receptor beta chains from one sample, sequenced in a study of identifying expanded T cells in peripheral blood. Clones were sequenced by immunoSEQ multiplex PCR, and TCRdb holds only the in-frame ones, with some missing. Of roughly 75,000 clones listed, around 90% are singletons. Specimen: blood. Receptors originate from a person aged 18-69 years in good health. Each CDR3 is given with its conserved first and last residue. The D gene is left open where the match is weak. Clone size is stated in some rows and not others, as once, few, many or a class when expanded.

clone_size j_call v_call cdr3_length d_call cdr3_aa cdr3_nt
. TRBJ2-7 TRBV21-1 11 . CASSKPYEQYF TGTGCCAGCAGCAAACCCTACGAGCAGTACTTC
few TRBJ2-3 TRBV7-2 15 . CASSLFKAGTDTQYF TGTGCCAGCAGCTTATTCAAGGCAGGGACAGATACGCAGTATTTT
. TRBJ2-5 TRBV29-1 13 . CSVSAGNQETQYF TGCAGCGTTTCGGCGGGCAACCAAGAGACCCAGTACTTC
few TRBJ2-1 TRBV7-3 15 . CASSLGRSSGNEQFF TGTGCCAGCAGCCTTGGACGCTCCTCCGGGAATGAGCAGTTCTTC
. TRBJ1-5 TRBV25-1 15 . CASSEGGPGWQPQHF TGTGCCAGCAGTGAAGGTGGCCCAGGGTGGCAGCCCCAGCATTTT
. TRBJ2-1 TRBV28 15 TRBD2 CASSLGRGRNNEQFF TGTGCCAGCAGTTTAGGGCGGGGGAGAAACAATGAGCAGTTCTTC
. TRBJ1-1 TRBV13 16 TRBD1 CASSLVVGTANTEAFF TGTGCCAGCAGCTTAGTAGTAGGGACAGCGAACACTGAAGCTTTCTTT
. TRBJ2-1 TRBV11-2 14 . CASSRPGTRNEQFF TGTGCCAGCAGCCGTCCCGGGACGCGTAATGAGCAGTTCTTC
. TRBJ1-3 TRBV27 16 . CASSPQGIVSGNTIYF TGTGCCAGCAGTCCCCAGGGGATAGTCTCTGGAAACACCATATATTTT
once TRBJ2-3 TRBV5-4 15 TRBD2 CASSSGTRDTDTQYF TGTGCCAGCAGCTCAGGGACTAGGGACACAGATACGCAGTATTTT
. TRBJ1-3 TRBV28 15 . CASSPSGVSGNTIYF TGTGCCAGCAGCCCGTCGGGGGTTTCCGGAAACACCATATATTTT
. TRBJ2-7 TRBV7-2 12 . CASSFRGSEQYF TGTGCCAGCAGCTTCAGGGGTTCCGAGCAGTACTTC
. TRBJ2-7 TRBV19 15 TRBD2 CASSITAGGSYEQYF TGTGCCAGTAGTATAACGGCGGGGGGCTCCTACGAGCAGTACTTC
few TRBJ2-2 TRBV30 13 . CAWSSYSPGELFF TGTGCCTGGTCTAGCTATTCCCCCGGGGAGCTGTTTTTT
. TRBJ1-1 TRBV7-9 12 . CASSPLNTEAFF TGTGCCAGCAGCCCTTTGAACACTGAAGCTTTCTTT
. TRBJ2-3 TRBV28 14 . CASSFSGPTDTQYF TGTGCCAGCAGTTTCAGCGGCCCCACAGATACGCAGTATTTT
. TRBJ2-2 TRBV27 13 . CASSAGLAGELFF TGTGCCAGCAGTGCAGGATTAGCCGGGGAGCTGTTTTTT
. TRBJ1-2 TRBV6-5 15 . CASSSFRFSNYGYTF TGTGCCAGCAGCTCCTTCAGATTCTCTAACTATGGCTACACCTTC
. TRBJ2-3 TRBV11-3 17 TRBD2 CASSLGLAGGLADTQYF TGTGCCAGCAGCTTAGGCCTAGCGGGAGGGCTGGCAGATACGCAGTATTTT
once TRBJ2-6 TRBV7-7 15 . CASSLGGNGANVLTF TGTGCCAGCAGCTTAGGCGGGAACGGGGCCAACGTCCTGACTTTC
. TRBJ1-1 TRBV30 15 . CAWSALGTGNTEAFF TGTGCCTGGAGTGCCCTCGGGACTGGTAACACTGAAGCTTTCTTT
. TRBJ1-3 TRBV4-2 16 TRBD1 CASRLDRALSGNTIYF TGTGCCAGCAGACTGGACAGGGCCCTTTCTGGAAACACCATATATTTT
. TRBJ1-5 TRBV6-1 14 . CASGEVLRGQPQHF TGTGCCAGCGGAGAAGTCCTCCGGGGTCAGCCCCAGCATTTT
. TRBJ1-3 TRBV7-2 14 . CASTPTTSGNTIYF TGTGCCAGCACCCCCACTACCTCTGGAAACACCATATATTTT
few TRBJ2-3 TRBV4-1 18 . CASSQVGASGLSTDTQYF TGCGCCAGCAGCCAAGTCGGGGCGTCGGGGTTAAGCACAGATACGCAGTATTTT
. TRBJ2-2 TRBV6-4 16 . CASSDSYKRDTGELFF TGTGCCAGCAGTGACTCTTATAAAAGGGACACCGGGGAGCTGTTTTTT
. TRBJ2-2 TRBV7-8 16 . CASSSRVGSNTGELFF TGTGCCAGCAGCTCCAGGGTTGGTTCGAACACCGGGGAGCTGTTTTTT
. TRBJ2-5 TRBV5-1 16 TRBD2 CASSALAGVIQETQYF TGCGCCAGCAGCGCACTAGCGGGGGTGATCCAAGAGACCCAGTACTTC
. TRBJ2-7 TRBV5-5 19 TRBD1 CASSPRTGQPRLPNSEQYF TGTGCCAGCAGCCCACGGACAGGCCAGCCCCGGTTGCCGAATTCTGAGCAGTACTTC
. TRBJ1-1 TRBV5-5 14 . CASSFLDGGTEAFF TGTGCCAGCAGCTTCCTAGACGGGGGCACTGAAGCTTTCTTT
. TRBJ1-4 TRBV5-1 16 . CASSLLGQRSNEKLFF TGCGCCAGCAGCTTGCTCGGACAGCGGTCAAATGAAAAACTGTTTTTT
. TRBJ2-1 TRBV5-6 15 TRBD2 CASSLGAGVADEQFF TGTGCCAGCAGCTTGGGGGCGGGAGTTGCGGATGAGCAGTTCTTC
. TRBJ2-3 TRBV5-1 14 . CASSLSWGTDTQYF TGCGCCAGCAGCTTGAGCTGGGGCACAGATACGCAGTATTTT
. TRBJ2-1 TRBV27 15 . CASSLEKSSYNEQFF TGTGCCAGCAGTTTGGAGAAGAGCTCCTACAATGAGCAGTTCTTC
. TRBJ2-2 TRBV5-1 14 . CASSLDRRTGELFF TGCGCCAGCAGCTTGGACAGAAGAACCGGGGAGCTGTTTTTT
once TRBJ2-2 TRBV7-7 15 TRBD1 CASSPRTGPTGELFF TGTGCTAGCAGCCCAAGGACAGGACCCACCGGGGAGCTGTTTTTT
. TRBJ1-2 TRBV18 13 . CASSPPDNYGYTF TGTGCCAGCTCACCACCGGATAACTATGGCTACACCTTC
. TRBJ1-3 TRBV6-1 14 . CASRPRGSGNTIYF TGTGCCAGCAGGCCCCGAGGTTCTGGAAACACCATATATTTT
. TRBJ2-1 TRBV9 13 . CASSVGHGDEQFF TGTGCCAGCAGCGTAGGACACGGGGATGAGCAGTTCTTC
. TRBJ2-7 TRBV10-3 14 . CAISERDLSSEQYF TGTGCCATCAGTGAGAGGGACTTGTCCAGCGAGCAGTACTTC
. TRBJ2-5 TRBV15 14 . CATSRDLGGETQYF TGTGCCACCAGCAGAGATTTGGGCGGAGAGACCCAGTACTTC
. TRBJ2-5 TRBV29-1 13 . CSVELGPEETQYF TGCAGCGTTGAACTTGGCCCCGAAGAGACCCAGTACTTC
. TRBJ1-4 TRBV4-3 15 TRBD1 CASSQGTGRTEKLFF TGCGCCAGCAGCCAAGGGACAGGCAGGACCGAAAAACTGTTTTTT